These T cell receptor beta chains were read from a single sample in a study of CD8+CD57+ T cells in acquired aplastic anemia. TCRdb re-derived calls from the reads in MiXCR, one entry per CDR3 protein. The sample lists approximately 300,000 distinct CDR3 sequences, under 65% occurring once. The sequencing input was sorted CD4+, CD8+, or CD8+CD57+ T cells (not recorded which) from PBMCs. The receptors stem from a human donor with aplastic anemia. CDR3s include the opening cysteine and the closing phenylalanine or tryptophan. The D gene is left open where the match is weak. Clone size is stated in some rows and not others, as once, few, many or a class when expanded.

V gene	D gene	J gene	clone size	CDR3 protein	CDR3 DNA
TRBV28	.	TRBJ1-2	.	CASSLGSQGLGDLLYSYTF	TGTGCCAGCAGTTTAGGGTCACAGGGACTCGGTGACCTTCTATATAGCTACACCTTC
TRBV2	.	TRBJ1-2	many	CASSETAGYGYTF	TGTGCCAGCAGTGAAACGGCAGGCTATGGCTACACCTTC
TRBV7-9	TRBD1	TRBJ1-1	.	CASRPGTAEIASGNTEAFF	TGTGCCAGCAGACCTGGGACAGCAGAGATTGCCTCTGGAAACACTGAAGCTTTCTTT
TRBV20-1	.	TRBJ1-5	many	CSARPPGDYQPQHF	TGCAGTGCTAGACCCCCAGGAGACTATCAGCCCCAGCATTTT
TRBV5-1	TRBD1	TRBJ2-7	.	CASSRDRDPYEQYF	TGCGCCAGCAGCCGGGACAGGGATCCCTACGAGCAGTACTTC
TRBV19	.	TRBJ2-2	.	CASSIWTGELFF	TGTGCCAGTAGTATATGGACCGGGGAGCTGTTTTTT
TRBV10-3	.	TRBJ1-3	.	CASEGSSGNTIYF	TGTGCCTCTGAAGGGAGCTCTGGAAACACCATATATTTT
TRBV20-1	.	TRBJ1-3	many	CSARRRGPLSGNTIYF	TGCAGTGCCCGAAGGAGAGGACCCCTCTCTGGAAACACCATATATTTT
TRBV7-9	.	TRBJ2-5	many	CASSLRYQETQYF	TGTGCCAGCAGCTTAAGGTACCAAGAGACCCAGTACTTC
TRBV7-8	TRBD1	TRBJ1-6	few	CASRDWGQDNSPLHF	TGTGCCAGCAGAGATTGGGGACAGGATAATTCACCCCTCCACTTT
TRBV7-2	.	TRBJ2-3	few	CASSPNGATGADTQYF	TGTGCCAGCTCACCAAATGGGGCGACTGGAGCAGATACGCAGTATTTT
TRBV10-3	.	TRBJ2-2	.	CAISERGRRAGELFF	TGTGCCATCAGTGAAAGAGGGAGACGGGCCGGGGAGCTGTTTTTT
TRBV24-1	TRBD2	TRBJ2-1	.	CATSDRTSTDEQFF	TGTGCCACCAGTGATCGGACTAGTACTGATGAGCAGTTCTTC
TRBV7-2	TRBD2	TRBJ2-1	.	CASSLPITGTSGRQASYNEQFF	TGTGCCAGCAGCTTACCAATCACCGGGACTAGCGGGAGGCAAGCCTCCTACAATGAGCAGTTCTTC
TRBV3-1	.	TRBJ2-6	many	CASSQAGANVLTF	TGTGCCAGCAGCCAAGCTGGGGCCAACGTCCTGACTTTC
TRBV10-3	TRBD1	TRBJ1-4	.	CAISESMAGGYEKLFF	TGTGCCATCAGTGAGTCGATGGCAGGGGGTTATGAAAAACTGTTTTTT
TRBV7-2	.	TRBJ1-6	many	CASSRPHNSPLHF	TGTGCCAGCAGCAGGCCGCATAATTCACCCCTCCACTTT
TRBV9	.	TRBJ1-6	.	CASSPGLGAVDNSPLHF	TGTGCCAGCAGCCCAGGGTTAGGCGCTGTGGATAATTCACCCCTCCACTTT
TRBV9	.	TRBJ1-2	once	CASSVEDSTYGYTF	TGTGCCAGCAGCGTAGAAGACTCAACCTATGGCTACACCTTC
TRBV5-6	.	TRBJ1-2	.	CASGPGGGYYGYTF	TGTGCCAGCGGCCCCGGCGGGGGCTACTATGGCTACACCTTC
TRBV20-1	TRBD1	TRBJ2-7	.	CSAQGENYHYEQYF	TGCAGTGCTCAGGGGGAGAACTACCACTACGAGCAGTACTTC
TRBV10-2	.	TRBJ2-5	many	CASRDARGGETQYF	TGCGCCAGCCGGGACGCCCGGGGCGGGGAGACCCAGTACTTC
TRBV5-1	TRBD2	TRBJ2-7	.	CASSLEPAGVSYEQYF	TGCGCCAGCAGCTTGGAGCCAGCGGGGGTCTCCTACGAGCAGTACTTC
TRBV7-9	TRBD1	TRBJ1-1	many	CASSLQGAGTEAFF	TGTGCCAGCAGCCTACAGGGGGCTGGCACTGAAGCTTTCTTT
TRBV5-1	TRBD1	TRBJ2-5	many	CASSGTGDGETQYF	TGCGCCAGCAGTGGGACAGGGGACGGGGAGACCCAGTACTTC
TRBV7-9	.	TRBJ2-7	.	CASSLGPAGYEQYF	TGTGCCAGCAGCTTGGGGCCAGCCGGCTACGAGCAGTACTTC
TRBV6-1	.	TRBJ2-7	many	CASSESGWTDYEQYF	TGTGCCAGCAGTGAATCTGGATGGACAGACTACGAGCAGTACTTC
TRBV24-1	TRBD1	TRBJ1-5	many	CATSDFPDRDSNQPQHF	TGTGCCACCAGTGATTTCCCCGACAGGGACAGCAATCAGCCCCAGCATTTT
TRBV9	TRBD1	TRBJ2-6	many	CASSVDPRGPGANVLTF	TGTGCCAGCAGCGTAGACCCCAGGGGGCCTGGGGCCAACGTCCTGACTTTC
TRBV29-1	TRBD1	TRBJ2-7	.	CSVEDLGTDDEQYF	TGCAGCGTTGAAGATCTCGGGACAGACGACGAGCAGTACTTC
TRBV2	.	TRBJ1-1	.	CASSDFGAEALF	TGTGCCAGCAGTGACTTCGGGGCTGAAGCTCTCTTT
TRBV10-1	.	TRBJ2-5	many	CASNTGSGTQYF	TGCGCCAGCAATACAGGATCGGGGACCCAGTACTTC
TRBV20-1	TRBD2	TRBJ2-7	many	CSAGDGSGGEQYF	TGCAGTGCTGGAGATGGAAGCGGGGGTGAGCAGTACTTC
TRBV19	.	TRBJ2-7	.	CASSKAPWSSVEQYF	TGTGCCAGTAGTAAGGCCCCTTGGTCTAGCGTCGAGCAGTACTTC
TRBV20-1	TRBD2	TRBJ2-5	.	CSATGLAGVEETQYF	TGCAGTGCTACGGGACTAGCGGGGGTGGAAGAGACCCAGTACTTC
TRBV7-9	.	TRBJ1-2	.	CASSLAQGIGGYTF	TGTGCCAGCAGCTTGGCTCAGGGTATAGGTGGCTACACCTTC
TRBV19	TRBD1	TRBJ1-1	many	CASSSEGATNTEAFF	TGTGCCAGTAGTAGCGAGGGGGCGACGAACACTGAAGCTTTCTTT
TRBV7-9	TRBD2	TRBJ2-7	.	CASSLVARKAGGTYEQYF	TGTGCCAGCAGCTTAGTAGCTAGGAAAGCGGGAGGAACCTACGAGCAGTACTTC
TRBV5-8	.	TRBJ2-7	.	CASSSNTYEQYF	TGTGCCAGCAGCTCCAACACATACGAGCAGTACTTC
TRBV7-9	TRBD1	TRBJ1-2	many	CASSPTGQNGYTF	TGTGCCAGCAGCCCTACGGGACAGAATGGCTACACCTTC
TRBV29-1	.	TRBJ2-7	.	CSVESGPVHEQYF	TGCAGCGTTGAATCCGGACCAGTCCACGAGCAGTACTTC
TRBV6-5	.	TRBJ2-7	.	CASKWTENYEQYF	TGTGCCAGCAAATGGACAGAAAACTACGAGCAGTACTTC
TRBV7-9	TRBD2	TRBJ2-1	.	CASSPGGEHNEQFF	TGCGCCAGCAGCCCCGGGGGGGAGCACAATGAGCAGTTCTTC
TRBV20-1	TRBD2	TRBJ2-5	.	CSARDPLAGLETQYF	TGCAGTGCTAGAGATCCGCTAGCGGGGCTAGAGACCCAGTACTTC
TRBV6-5	.	TRBJ2-5	.	CASSMDSYETQYF	TGTGCCAGCAGTATGGACAGCTATGAGACCCAGTACTTC
TRBV12-3/TRBV12-4	TRBD1	TRBJ2-7	many	CASSSDRGLSSYEQYF	TGTGCCAGCAGTTCCGACAGGGGGCTTAGCTCCTACGAGCAGTACTTC
TRBV19	.	TRBJ1-1	once	CASSIGSYYTEAFF	TGTGCCAGTAGTATCGGCAGCTACTACACTGAAGCTTTCTTT
TRBV9	.	TRBJ2-1	.	CASSVEEGGAGYEQFF	TGTGCCAGCAGCGTAGAGGAAGGGGGAGCGGGGTATGAGCAGTTCTTC
TRBV19	TRBD1	TRBJ2-1	.	CASSLTATGEQFF	TGTGCCAGTAGTCTCACTGCGACAGGGGAGCAGTTCTTC
TRBV5-1	TRBD1	TRBJ1-2	many	CASSLGDRGADGYTF	TGCGCCAGCAGCTTAGGAGACAGGGGAGCGGATGGCTACACCTTC
TRBV19	.	TRBJ2-7	.	CASSILRGNEQYF	TGTGCCAGTAGTATTCTCCGGGGCAACGAGCAGTACTTC
TRBV24-1	TRBD1	TRBJ2-3	.	CATSVGQGISTDTQYF	TGTGCCACCAGTGTGGGACAGGGCATAAGCACAGATACGCAGTATTTT
TRBV19	TRBD1	TRBJ1-2	.	CASSPDREWDYGYTF	TGTGCCAGTAGTCCCGACAGGGAATGGGACTATGGCTACACCTTC